Presented here are 10 T cell receptor beta chains from one specimen sequenced in a study of vaccination and CD4 T cells after COVID-19. The treatment denotes: roughly 11-day PBMC culture with coronavirus spike peptide pools or control peptides (ViraFEST assay). Sequencing of DNA taken from cultured CD4+ T cells relied on the Oncomine TCR Beta short-read assay. TCRdb reprocessed the PCR reads via MiXCR and lists one record per CDR3 protein. The sample holds about 7,100 distinct CDR3 sequences; 55% to 65% are singletons and the top ten take approximately 27%. These TCRs are of unknown antigen specificity. Sequenced material: CD4+ T cells from blood, cultured in vitro. Receptors originate from a human donor who had recovered from COVID-19.

The rearrangement joins TRBV7-2 to TRBJ2-3; 8 bases match TRBD1. The CDR3 contains 16 residues. The V gene end was trimmed by 8 bases and the J gene end by 3 bases; junction bases not matched to a gene: 13. The germline V gene has CDR1 SGHTA and CDR2 FQGNSA. The CDR3: CASGLRTGYRTDTQYF. Written as DNA, the CDR3 is TGTGCCAGCGGCCTTAGGACAGGGTACAGAACAGATACGCAGTATTTT.

On this clonotype itself: The junction differs from germline at one of its ends, possibly a read error. The chain couples TRBV20-1 to TRBJ2-3, with 12 bases lining up with TRBD2. CDR1 and CDR2 (germline): DFQATT, SNEGSKA (reference sequence). CDR3 length: 15 amino acids. The CDR3 loop is CSAPGLAGNTGTQYF. Written as DNA, the CDR3 is TGCAGTGCGCCCGGACTAGCGGGGAACACAGGTACGCAGTATTTT.

The chain links TRBV24-1 to TRBJ1-1; the D gene is possibly TRBD1 (5 bases). The length of the CDR3 is 17 residues. The V end was cut by 3 bases, the J end by 1 base, with 17 bases between. The germline V gene has CDR1 KGHDR and CDR2 SFDVKD. CDR3 loop: CATSDETVPRENTEAFF. The CDR3 bases are TGTGCCACCAGTGATGAGACAGTCCCCCGCGAGAACACTGAAGCTTTCTTT.

The chain couples TRBV29-1 to TRBJ2-5; 8 positions agree with TRBD2. The length of the CDR3 is 14 residues. V lost 6 bases, J lost 5 bases, and 11 bases stayed unmatched. Germline V gene sequence: CDR1 SQVTM, CDR2 ANQGSEA. In DNA form, the CDR3 reads TGCAGCGTCCCGGAAGGTAGCGGGATGGAGACCCAGTACTTC. It translates to CSVPEGSGMETQYF.

By proportion, this clonotype is large (0.1 to 1%). The genes are TRBV20-1 and TRBJ2-3; tentative D call: TRBD1 (6 bases). Trimming removed 1 base at V and 9 bases at J, with 29 bases between. CDR1 is DFQATT, CDR2 SNEGSKA, per germline (reference sequence). The length of the CDR3 is 18 residues. In nucleotides, the CDR3 is TGCAGTGCTAGAGCTTTCGCGACATGGGGGCTAACACAGGAGACGCAGTATTTT. Translation gives CSARAFATWGLTQETQYF.

This clonotype has more than one count but fewer than ten. The chain combines TRBV6-2 or TRBV6-3 with TRBJ1-1, with 11 bases that match TRBD1. Germline assignment: CDR1 MNHEY and CDR2 SVGEGT. The CDR3 runs 16 residues. Losses at the gene ends were 5 bases for V and 4 bases for J; bases not matched to a gene: 9. CDR3 residues: CASSELAGTGGTEAFF. In DNA form, the CDR3 reads TGTGCCAGCAGTGAACTGGCCGGGACAGGGGGCACTGAAGCTTTCTTT.

The V and J genes are TRBV2 and TRBJ1-2; D gene ambiguous. This CDR3 has 13 residues. Trimming cost V 4 bases and J 5 bases, with 11 bases left between them. Germline-derived CDR1 and CDR2 are SNHLY and FYNNEI. CDR3 sequence: CASSVDRGYGYTF. CDR3 bases: TGTGCCAGCAGTGTTGACCGAGGGTATGGCTACACCTTC.

This chain uses TRBV15 with TRBJ1-5; D is unclear. The germline gives CDR1 LNHNV, CDR2 YYDKDF (reference sequence). The CDR3 has 13 residues. V was cut by 0 bases and J by 3 bases, with 3 bases left in between. CDR3 nucleotide sequence: TGTGCCACCAGCAGAGATCCCAATCAGCCCCAGCATTTT. Residues: CATSRDPNQPQHF. The complete variable domain, with remaining parts taken from reference TRBV15 and TRBJ1-5, reads DAMVIQNPRYQVTQFGKPVTLSCSQTLNHNVMYWYQQKSSQAPKLLFHYYDKDFNNEADTPDNFQSRRPNTSFCFLDIRSPGLGDTAMYLCATSRDPNQPQHFGDGTRLSIL.

This sequence joins TRBV27 and TRBJ1-1; the D is unclear. CDR3 length: 17 residues. The germline CDR1 and CDR2 sequences are MNHEY and SMNVEV (reference sequence). The V end lost 0 bases, the J end lost 4 bases, and 18 bases lay between the germline ends. The CDR3 sequence: CASSLSRGGRGITEAFF. In DNA form, the CDR3 reads TGTGCCAGCAGTTTATCGAGAGGCGGGAGAGGGATCACTGAAGCTTTCTTT.

This clonotype was seen a few times. This chain connects TRBV20-1 to TRBJ2-3; 8 bases agree with TRBD2. Germline-derived CDR1 and CDR2 are DFQATT and SNEGSKA (reference sequence). This CDR3 has 17 residues. Trimming took 5 bases from V and 1 from J; bases not matched to a gene: 14. The CDR3 DNA reads as TGCAGTGCTGGGCGACGGGAGGGCTTGGGGGGCACAGATACGCAGTATTTT. The encoded protein is CSAGRREGLGGTDTQYF.